This passage covers 13 T cell receptor beta chains from one sample sequenced in a study of shared clonotypes between healthy human individuals. The naive CD8 population came from CD45RO-negative cells selected for CCR7, without terminally differentiated effector memory CD45RA+ cells. The method was immunoSEQ multiplex PCR; TCRdb's version includes in-frame clones alone and lacks a portion of them. This sample carries about 2 million clones, roughly 94% of them seen once, and the ten largest clones take 0.9% to 1.3%. Sequenced material: naive CD8+ T cells sorted from blood. The origin of the receptors is a man aged 18 to 30 in good health.

The CDR3 region has the DNA TGCGCCAGCAGCCACCCTCAGGGCGGACTAGCGGGCGATTCCTACGAGCAGTACTTC. This codes for CASSHPQGGLAGDSYEQYF. The rearrangement joins TRBV4-1 to TRBJ2-7; the match to TRBD2 covers 11 bases. Germline trimming cut 3 bases from V and 1 base from J; bases unmatched to any gene: 14. CDR3 size: 19 residues. Germline V CDR1 and CDR2: MGHRA, YSYEKL.

This chain joins TRBV9 and TRBJ1-4; TRBD1 is a possible D gene (5 bases). Trimming stripped 0 bases from V and 8 bases from J, with 14 bases between. The germline V gene has CDR1 SGDLS and CDR2 YYNGEE. The CDR3 extends over 15 amino acids. The CDR3 protein is CASSVGRGSEEKLFF. CDR3 DNA: TGTGCCAGCAGCGTAGGAAGGGGATCGGAAGAAAAACTGTTTTTT.

This clone was picked up one time. The gene calls are TRBV28 and TRBJ1-1; TRBD1 matches 12 bases. The CDR3 extends over 18 amino acids. V shed 5 bases and J 1 base; nucleotides not matched to a gene: 11. Germline V gene sequence: CDR1 MDHEN, CDR2 SYDVKM. In nucleotides, the CDR3 is TGTGCCAGCAGTCGCGGGACAGGGGGCGCGACGGGGAACACTGAAGCTTTCTTT. This translates into CASSRGTGGATGNTEAFF.

V gene TRBV28 combines with J gene TRBJ2-6, with a possible D match to TRBD1 (6 bases). V was clipped by 10 bases and J by 3 bases, with 10 bases between them. The CDR3 loop spans 13 amino acids. CDR1 MDHEN and CDR2 SYDVKM come from the germline V gene. DNA for the CDR3: TGTGCCATCGAGGGGGATGGGGCCAACGTCCTGACTTTC. It codes for CAIEGDGANVLTF.

In DNA form, the CDR3 reads TGCAGCGTTGAACCCCCCGCTAACTATGGCTACACCTTC. It is translated as CSVEPPANYGYTF. V and J are TRBV29-1 and TRBJ1-2; D is undetermined. The V end lost 2 bases, the J end lost 0 bases, and 7 bases lay between the germline ends. The CDR3 is 13 amino acids. The germline V gene has CDR1 SQVTM and CDR2 ANQGSEA.

This chain uses TRBV28 with TRBJ2-7; D gene unclear. CDR1 and CDR2 from the germline V gene are MDHEN and SYDVKM. This CDR3 has 11 residues. V lost 10 bases, J lost 2 bases, and 9 bases lay in between. This CDR3 reads CATLLAYEQYF. The CDR3 DNA follows: TGTGCCACACTCCTGGCCTACGAGCAGTACTTC.

The chain employs TRBV6-1 and TRBJ2-2; D is uncertain. Trimming stripped 7 bases from V and 8 bases from J, with 8 bases between. The CDR3 sequence is 11 residues long. Germline V gives CDR1 MNHNS, CDR2 SASEGT. The CDR3 DNA follows: TGTGCCAGCACCGCCGGTGGGGAGCTGTTTTTT. Translation gives CASTAGGELFF.

V usage is TRBV30 and J usage is TRBJ1-2, with D uncertain. The CDR3 extends over 12 amino acids. The germline V gene encodes CDR1 GTSNPN and CDR2 SVGIG (reference sequence). Trimming took off 3 bases at V and 4 bases at J, with 9 bases between the two ends. CDR3 region: CAWSTGSYGYTF. The CDR3 region has the DNA TGTGCCTGGAGCACCGGGAGCTATGGCTACACCTTC.

The CDR3 sequence: CASTPTGRPPREQYF. CDR3 bases: TGCGCCAGCACTCCGACAGGGCGACCCCCGAGGGAGCAGTACTTC. The rearrangement links TRBV10-2 to TRBJ2-7; 7 positions match TRBD1. Germline assignment: CDR1 WSHSY and CDR2 SAAADI. The V and J ends lost 7 bases and 7 bases, in that order; junction bases with no gene match: 16. The CDR3 is 15 residues long.

The chain combines TRBV7-9 with TRBJ2-7; 9 nucleotides line up with TRBD1. V lost 5 bases to trimming and J lost 0 bases; unmatched junction nucleotides: 8. CDR1 and CDR2 from the germline V gene are SEHNR and FQNEAQ (reference sequence). The CDR3 has 16 amino acids. The CDR3 spells CASSETGGLSSYEQYF. CDR3 DNA sequence: TGTGCCAGCAGCGAGACAGGGGGATTGAGCTCCTACGAGCAGTACTTC.

The chain is built from TRBV30 and TRBJ2-7; 7 nucleotides line up with TRBD2. CDR1 and CDR2 from the germline V gene are GTSNPN and SVGIG (reference sequence). The CDR3 sequence is 12 residues long. J gave up 4 bases and V 2 bases, and 2 bases lay outside the gene matches. The CDR3, as DNA: TGTGCCTGGAGTTGGGGGGGTTACGAGCAGTACTTC. It is translated as CAWSWGGYEQYF.

The genes are TRBV5-1 and TRBJ1-4; the match to TRBD1 covers 7 bases. The V segment lost 4 bases and the J segment 0 bases; nucleotides outside the gene matches: 6. Germline V gene sequence: CDR1 SGHRS, CDR2 YFSETQ. The CDR3 is 16 residues long. CDR3 sequence reads: CASSRTGSATNEKLFF. DNA for the CDR3: TGCGCCAGCAGCAGGACAGGATCTGCAACTAATGAAAAACTGTTTTTT.

V gene TRBV7-8 combines with J gene TRBJ2-7; D remains unclear. This CDR3 region has 15 residues. V was clipped by 1 base and J by 0 bases, with 10 bases between them. Germline CDR1 is SGHVS and CDR2 is FQNEAQ. As DNA, the CDR3 is TGTGCCAGCAGCTTAGGGCCAGGAACCTCCTACGAGCAGTACTTC. Its translation: CASSLGPGTSYEQYF.